Presented here are 8 T cell receptor beta chains from one specimen sequenced in a study of blood T cell repertoires in COVID-19 (dated by TCRdb to 2018 to 2020). Libraries were made using the immunoSEQ multiplex PCR assay. TCRdb limited this immuneACCESS table to in-frame rearrangements with V and J called. A share of clones is missing; checked studies link under half to unresolved V genes, and the rest is unexplained. In all, the sample holds fewer than 20,000 clones, and 82% of those were seen once. About a fifth of the sample rests with the top ten. Specimen: peripheral blood. All receptors derive from an elderly man with active COVID-19.

The CDR3 nucleotides read TGTGCCAGCAGTGAAGCGCATGAAGGGGCCCGGAACTATGGCTACACCTTC. This sequence encodes CASSEAHEGARNYGYTF. The V and J genes are TRBV6-1 and TRBJ1-2, with D possibly matching TRBD1 (5 bases). V dropped 0 bases and J dropped 2 bases, with 16 bases sitting between them. This CDR3 has 17 residues. Germline CDR1 is MNHNS and CDR2 is SASEGT.

The chain links TRBV29-1 to TRBJ2-1; a weak D match, TRBD1 (5 bases). The germline V and J ends were trimmed by 0 bases and 3 bases, with 9 bases remaining between them. Germline CDR1 and CDR2: SQVTM and ANQGSEA. CDR3 length: 14 amino acids. The CDR3 DNA follows: TGCAGCGTTGAAGAAGGCACAGGCTACAATGAGCAGTTCTTC. Protein sequence: CSVEEGTGYNEQFF.

This sequence joins TRBV19 and TRBJ2-3; D is possibly TRBD1 (5 bases). Germline CDR1 reads LNHDA; CDR2 reads SQIVND (reference sequence). The CDR3 covers 15 residues. The V end was cut by 3 bases, the J end by 2 bases, with 12 bases between. Here the CDR3 DNA reads TGTGCCAGTAGTATGGACCTAGGACACACAGATACGCAGTATTTT. Translation gives CASSMDLGHTDTQYF.

This clone is a singleton in its sample. V usage is TRBV2 and J usage is TRBJ2-1, with 14 bases that match TRBD2. The CDR3 sequence is 15 residues long. From germline, CDR1 is SNHLY and CDR2 FYNNEI. The V and J ends lost 6 bases and 14 bases, in that order; junction bases with no gene match: 12. CDR3 in DNA: TGTGCCAGCAGGAGTACCGGGACTAGCGGGAGTCCGGAGTTCTTC. This codes for CASRSTGTSGSPEFF.

The gene calls are TRBV30 and TRBJ2-7; 11 positions match TRBD2. Germline trimming cut 6 bases from V and 2 bases from J; bases unmatched to any gene: 3. The germline V gene encodes CDR1 GTSNPN and CDR2 SVGIG (reference sequence). This CDR3 is built from 13 residues. The CDR3 here is CACATSGTYEQYF. The CDR3 DNA reads TGTGCCTGTGCGACTAGCGGGACCTACGAGCAGTACTTC.

This sequence joins TRBV29-1 and TRBJ2-4; 7 positions agree with TRBD1. Trimming took 7 bases from V and 3 from J; bases not matched to a gene: 9. The V gene's germline CDR1 is SQVTM and CDR2 ANQGSEA. The CDR3 length is 14 residues. The CDR3 DNA follows: TGCAGCGCCACCGGGACAGAGATCAAAAACATTCAGTACTTC. The encoded protein is CSATGTEIKNIQYF. Looking up the rest from reference TRBV29-1 and TRBJ2-4 gives the full variable domain: SAVISQKPSRDICQRGTSLTIQCQVDSQVTMMFWYRQQPGQSLTLIATANQGSEATYESGFVIDKFPISRPNLTFSTLTVSNMSPEDSSIYLCSATGTEIKNIQYFGAGTRLSVL.

The chain uses TRBV5-4 and TRBJ2-3; D might be TRBD1 (6 bases). In germline, CDR1 is SGHNT, CDR2 YYREEE (reference sequence). Trimming removed 2 bases at V and 0 bases at J, with 7 bases between. This CDR3 spans 14 amino acids. CDR3 residues: CASSLQGSTDTQYF. CDR3 in DNA: TGTGCCAGCAGCTTACAGGGCAGCACAGATACGCAGTATTTT.

The rearrangement links TRBV4-1 to TRBJ1-5, with D possibly being TRBD1 (6 bases). This CDR3 is built from 17 residues. Germline loops: CDR1 MGHRA, CDR2 YSYEKL. V was cut by 0 bases and J by 2 bases, with 14 bases left in between. The CDR3 DNA reads TGCGCCAGCAGCCAAGACTCCAGGGGAAGGGGCAATCAGCCCCAGCATTTT. It encodes CASSQDSRGRGNQPQHF.